This paragraph covers one T cell receptor beta chain sequence. No antigen is known for it. V was pared by 4 bases and J by 6 bases, with 7 bases of the junction left unmatched. The V gene's germline CDR1 is SGHRS and CDR2 YFSETQ. There are 13 residues in the CDR3. Measured with immunoSEQ multiplex PCR; TCRdb has only the in-frame clones, and not every one. This table has 130,000 or so clones, around 92% appearing once. The data stem from a study of cytomegalovirus exposure and HLA in healthy donors. Study-level findings and limits: Subsequent analysis showed first-cohort TCR clusters tending to co-occur in some 120 validation repertoires.

This TCR derives from a man aged 25 to 45 in good health and CMV-seronegative. The sequenced sample consisted of PBMCs. The chain has TRBV5-1 and TRBJ2-7, with TRBD1 identical over 7 bases. The CDR3 sequence: CASSVQGLGEQYF. The DNA of the CDR3 is TGCGCCAGCAGCGTACAGGGGTTAGGCGAGCAGTACTTC.